This T cell receptor beta chain came from a study of T cell responses to AZD1222 COVID-19 vaccine. This table comes from immunoSEQ multiplex PCR, and its TCRdb copy is limited to in-frame clones, with some not included. The sample has some 120,000 clones, about 85% seen once. The trim removed 4 bases at V and 8 bases at J, leaving 3 bases unmatched. The germline V gene encodes CDR1 MGHRA and CDR2 YSYEKL. CDR3 length equals 15 residues. The starting material was peripheral blood, obtained 28 days after the second AZD1222 dose. V gene TRBV4-1 combines with J gene TRBJ2-1; TRBD2 matches at 15 bases. The receptor was derived from an adult who received the AZD1222 COVID-19 vaccine. Here the CDR3 DNA reads TGCGCCAGCAGCCGGACTAGCGGGGGGGCGTATGAGCAGTTCTTC. The encoded protein is CASSRTSGGAYEQFF.